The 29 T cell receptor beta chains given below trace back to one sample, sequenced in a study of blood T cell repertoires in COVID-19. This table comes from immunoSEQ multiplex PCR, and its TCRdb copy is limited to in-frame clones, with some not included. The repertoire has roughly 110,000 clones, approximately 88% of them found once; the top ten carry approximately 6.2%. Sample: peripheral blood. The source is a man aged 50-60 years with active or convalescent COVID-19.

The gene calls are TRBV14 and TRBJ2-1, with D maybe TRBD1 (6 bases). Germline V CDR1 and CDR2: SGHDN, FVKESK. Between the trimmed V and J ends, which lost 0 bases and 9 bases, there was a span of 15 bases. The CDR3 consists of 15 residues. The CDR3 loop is CASSQEARGSIEQFF. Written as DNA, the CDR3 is TGTGCCAGCAGCCAAGAAGCCAGGGGAAGTATTGAGCAGTTCTTC.

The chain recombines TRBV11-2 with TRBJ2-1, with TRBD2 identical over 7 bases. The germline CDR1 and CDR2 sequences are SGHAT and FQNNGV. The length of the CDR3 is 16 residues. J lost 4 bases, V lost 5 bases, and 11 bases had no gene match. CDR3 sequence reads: CASSPVKSGTYNEQFF. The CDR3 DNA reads TGTGCCAGCAGCCCCGTGAAGAGCGGGACTTACAATGAGCAGTTCTTC.

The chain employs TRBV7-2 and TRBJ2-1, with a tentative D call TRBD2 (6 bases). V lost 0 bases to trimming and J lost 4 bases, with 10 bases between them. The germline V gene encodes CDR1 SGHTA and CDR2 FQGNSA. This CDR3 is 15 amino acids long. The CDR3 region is CASSLAPGVYNEQFF. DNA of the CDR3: TGTGCCAGCAGCTTAGCCCCGGGAGTGTACAATGAGCAGTTCTTC. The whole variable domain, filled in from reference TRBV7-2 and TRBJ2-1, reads GAGVSQSPSNKVTEKGKDVELRCDPISGHTALYWYRQSLGQGLEFLIYFQGNSAPDKSGLPSDRFSAERTGGSVSTLTIQRTQQEDSAVYLCASSLAPGVYNEQFFGPGTRLTVL.

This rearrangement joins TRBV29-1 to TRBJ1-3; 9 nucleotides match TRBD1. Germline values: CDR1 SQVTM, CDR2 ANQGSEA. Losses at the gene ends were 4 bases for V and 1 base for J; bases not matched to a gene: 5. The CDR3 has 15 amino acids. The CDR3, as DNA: TGCAGCGTTGGGGGGACAGGGTTTTCTGGAAACACCATATATTTT. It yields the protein CSVGGTGFSGNTIYF.

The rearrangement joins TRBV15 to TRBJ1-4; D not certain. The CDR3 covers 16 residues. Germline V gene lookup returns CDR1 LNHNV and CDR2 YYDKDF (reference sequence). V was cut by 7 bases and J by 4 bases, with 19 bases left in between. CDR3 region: CATTPREPAVNEKLFF. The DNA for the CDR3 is TGTGCCACCACCCCAAGGGAGCCAGCGGTTAATGAAAAACTGTTTTTT.

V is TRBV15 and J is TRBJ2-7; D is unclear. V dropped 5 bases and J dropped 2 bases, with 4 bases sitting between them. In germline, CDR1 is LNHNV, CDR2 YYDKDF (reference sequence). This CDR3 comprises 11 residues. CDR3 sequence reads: CATSQTYEQYF. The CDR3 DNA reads TGTGCCACCAGCCAAACCTACGAGCAGTACTTC. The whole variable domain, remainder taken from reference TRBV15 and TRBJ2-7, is DAMVIQNPRYQVTQFGKPVTLSCSQTLNHNVMYWYQQKSSQAPKLLFHYYDKDFNNEADTPDNFQSRRPNTSFCFLDIRSPGLGDTAMYLCATSQTYEQYFGPGTRLTVT.

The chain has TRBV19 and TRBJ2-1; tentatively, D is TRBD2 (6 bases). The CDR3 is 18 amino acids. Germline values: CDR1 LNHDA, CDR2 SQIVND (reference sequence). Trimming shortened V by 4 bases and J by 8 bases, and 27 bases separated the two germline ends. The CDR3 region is CASSTQRPGLGPDDEQFF. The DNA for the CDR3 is TGTGCCAGTAGTACCCAGCGACCGGGACTCGGCCCGGATGATGAGCAGTTCTTC.

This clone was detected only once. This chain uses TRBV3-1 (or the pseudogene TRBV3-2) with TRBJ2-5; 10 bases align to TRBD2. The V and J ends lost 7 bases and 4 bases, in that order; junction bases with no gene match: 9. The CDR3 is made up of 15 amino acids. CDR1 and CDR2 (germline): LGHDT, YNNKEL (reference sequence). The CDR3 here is CASTPRTSGGETQYF. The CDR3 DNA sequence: TGTGCCAGCACCCCCCGGACTAGCGGTGGAGAGACCCAGTACTTC.

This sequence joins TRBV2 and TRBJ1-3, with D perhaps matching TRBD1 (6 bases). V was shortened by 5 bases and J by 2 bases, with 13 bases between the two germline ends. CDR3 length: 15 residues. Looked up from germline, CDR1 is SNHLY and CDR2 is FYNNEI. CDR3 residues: CASSLQGFAGNTIYF. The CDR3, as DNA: TGTGCCAGCAGTCTTCAGGGGTTCGCTGGAAACACCATATATTTT.

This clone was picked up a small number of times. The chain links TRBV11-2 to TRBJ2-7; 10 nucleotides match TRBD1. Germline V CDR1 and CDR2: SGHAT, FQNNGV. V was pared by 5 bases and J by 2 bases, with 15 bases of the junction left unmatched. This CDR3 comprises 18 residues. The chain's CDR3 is CASSQRGPGQGIAYEQYF. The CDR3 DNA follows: TGTGCCAGCAGCCAAAGGGGCCCGGGACAGGGGATAGCCTACGAGCAGTACTTC.

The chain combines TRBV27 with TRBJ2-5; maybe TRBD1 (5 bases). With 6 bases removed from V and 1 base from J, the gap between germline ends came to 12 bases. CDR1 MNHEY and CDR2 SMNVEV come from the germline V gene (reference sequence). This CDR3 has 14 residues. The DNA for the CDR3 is TGTGCCAGCAGCCCCAGGACACCCCAAGAGACCCAGTACTTC. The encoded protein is CASSPRTPQETQYF.

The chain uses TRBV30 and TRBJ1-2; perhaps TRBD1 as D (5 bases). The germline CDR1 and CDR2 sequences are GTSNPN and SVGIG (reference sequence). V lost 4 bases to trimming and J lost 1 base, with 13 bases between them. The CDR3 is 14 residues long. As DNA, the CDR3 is TGTGCCTGGATGGGGCAGCCTTTTAACTATGGCTACACCTTC. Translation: CAWMGQPFNYGYTF.

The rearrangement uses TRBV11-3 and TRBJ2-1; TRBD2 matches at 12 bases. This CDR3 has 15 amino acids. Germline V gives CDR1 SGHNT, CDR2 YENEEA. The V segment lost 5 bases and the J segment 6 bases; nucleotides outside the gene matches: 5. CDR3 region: CASSPSGRDGNEQFF. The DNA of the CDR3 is TGTGCCAGCAGCCCTAGCGGGAGGGATGGCAATGAGCAGTTCTTC.

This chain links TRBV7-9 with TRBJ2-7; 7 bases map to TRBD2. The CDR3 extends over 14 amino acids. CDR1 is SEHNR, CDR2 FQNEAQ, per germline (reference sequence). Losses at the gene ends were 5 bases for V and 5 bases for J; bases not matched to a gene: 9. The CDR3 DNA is TGTGCCAGCAGCGTTGGGAGGGCAGGGAACGAGCAGTACTTC. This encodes CASSVGRAGNEQYF.

The CDR3, as DNA: TGTGCCAGCAGTAAAGCTACAGGTAGCTCTGGAAACACCATATATTTT. Its translation is CASSKATGSSGNTIYF. This chain uses TRBV27 with TRBJ1-3, with TRBD1 as a possible D gene (5 bases). CDR1 is MNHEY, CDR2 SMNVEV, per germline (reference sequence). The CDR3 totals 16 residues. Trimming took off 5 bases at V and 0 bases at J, with 14 bases between the two ends.

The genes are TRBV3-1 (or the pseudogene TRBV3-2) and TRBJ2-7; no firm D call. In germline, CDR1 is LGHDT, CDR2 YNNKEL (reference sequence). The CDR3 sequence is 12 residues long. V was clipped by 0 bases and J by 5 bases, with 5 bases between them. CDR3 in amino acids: CASSQDLHEQYF. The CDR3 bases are TGTGCCAGCAGCCAAGACCTCCACGAGCAGTACTTC.

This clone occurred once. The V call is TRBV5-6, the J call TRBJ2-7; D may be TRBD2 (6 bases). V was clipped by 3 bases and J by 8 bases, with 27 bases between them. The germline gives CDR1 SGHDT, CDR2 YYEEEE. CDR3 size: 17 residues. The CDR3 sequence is CASSSRLMYSGEGKQYF. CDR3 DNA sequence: TGTGCCAGCAGCTCGAGGTTAATGTATAGCGGTGAGGGTAAGCAGTACTTC.

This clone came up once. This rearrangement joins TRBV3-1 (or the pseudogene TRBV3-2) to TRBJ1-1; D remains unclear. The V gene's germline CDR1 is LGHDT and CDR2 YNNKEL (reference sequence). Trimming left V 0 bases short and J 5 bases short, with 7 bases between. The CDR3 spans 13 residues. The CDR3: CASSQDLRTEAFF. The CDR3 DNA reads TGTGCCAGCAGCCAAGATTTGAGGACTGAAGCTTTCTTT.

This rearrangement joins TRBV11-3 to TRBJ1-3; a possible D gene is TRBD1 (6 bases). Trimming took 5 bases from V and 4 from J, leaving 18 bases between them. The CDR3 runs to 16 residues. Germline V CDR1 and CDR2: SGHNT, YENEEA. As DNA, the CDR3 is TGTGCCAGCAGCCCCAGGTACAGGGATAGCGGAAACACCATATATTTT. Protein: CASSPRYRDSGNTIYF.

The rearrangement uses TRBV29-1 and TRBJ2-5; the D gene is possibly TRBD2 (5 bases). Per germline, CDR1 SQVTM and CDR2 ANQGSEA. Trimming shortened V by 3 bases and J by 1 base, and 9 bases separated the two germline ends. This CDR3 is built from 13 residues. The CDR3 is CSVEDWGQETQYF. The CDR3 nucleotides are TGCAGCGTTGAGGACTGGGGCCAAGAGACCCAGTACTTC.

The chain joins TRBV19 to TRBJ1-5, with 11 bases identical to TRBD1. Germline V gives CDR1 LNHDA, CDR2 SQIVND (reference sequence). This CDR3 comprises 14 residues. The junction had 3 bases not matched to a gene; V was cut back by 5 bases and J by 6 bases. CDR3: CASSRGTGGQPQHF. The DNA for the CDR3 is TGTGCCAGTAGTCGTGGGACAGGGGGTCAGCCCCAGCATTTT.

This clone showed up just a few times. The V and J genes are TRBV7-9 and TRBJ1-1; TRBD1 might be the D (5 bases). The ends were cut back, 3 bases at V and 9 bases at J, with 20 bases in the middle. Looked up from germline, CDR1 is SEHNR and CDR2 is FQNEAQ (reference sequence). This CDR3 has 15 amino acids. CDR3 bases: TGTGCCAGCAGCTTCCCATGTCAGGCGGCAGGGAAAGCTTTCTTT. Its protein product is CASSFPCQAAGKAFF. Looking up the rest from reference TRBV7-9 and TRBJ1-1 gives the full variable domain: DTGVSQNPRHKITKRGQNVTFRCDPISEHNRLYWYRQTLGQGPEFLTYFQNEAQLEKSRLLSDRFSAERPKGSFSTLEIQRTEQGDSAMYLCASSFPCQAAGKAFFGQGTRLTVV.

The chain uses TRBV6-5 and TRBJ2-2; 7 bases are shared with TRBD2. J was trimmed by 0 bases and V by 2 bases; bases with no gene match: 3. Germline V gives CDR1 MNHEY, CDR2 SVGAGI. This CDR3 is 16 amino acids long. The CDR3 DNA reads TGTGCCAGCAGTTACGAAGCGGGAACGAACACCGGGGAGCTGTTTTTT. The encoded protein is CASSYEAGTNTGELFF.

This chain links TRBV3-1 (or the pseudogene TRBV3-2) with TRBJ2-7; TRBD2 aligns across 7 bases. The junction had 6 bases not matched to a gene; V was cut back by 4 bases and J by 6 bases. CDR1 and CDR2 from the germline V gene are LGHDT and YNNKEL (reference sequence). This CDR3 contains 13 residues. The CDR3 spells CASSRGLVFEQYF. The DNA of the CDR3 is TGTGCCAGCAGCCGCGGACTAGTTTTCGAGCAGTACTTC.

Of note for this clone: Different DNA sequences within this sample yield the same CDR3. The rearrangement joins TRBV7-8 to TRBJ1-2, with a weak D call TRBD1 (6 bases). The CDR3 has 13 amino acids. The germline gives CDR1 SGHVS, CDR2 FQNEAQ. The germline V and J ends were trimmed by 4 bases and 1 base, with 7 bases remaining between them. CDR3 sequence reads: CASSSGVNYGYTF. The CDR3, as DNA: TGTGCCAGCAGCTCAGGGGTTAACTATGGCTACACCTTC.

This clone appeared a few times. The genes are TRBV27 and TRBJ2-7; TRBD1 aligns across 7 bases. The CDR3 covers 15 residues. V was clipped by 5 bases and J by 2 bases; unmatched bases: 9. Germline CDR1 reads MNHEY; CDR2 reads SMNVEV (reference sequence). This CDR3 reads CASSLSPDRAYEQYF. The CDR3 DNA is TGTGCCAGCAGTCTCTCACCAGACAGGGCCTACGAGCAGTACTTC.

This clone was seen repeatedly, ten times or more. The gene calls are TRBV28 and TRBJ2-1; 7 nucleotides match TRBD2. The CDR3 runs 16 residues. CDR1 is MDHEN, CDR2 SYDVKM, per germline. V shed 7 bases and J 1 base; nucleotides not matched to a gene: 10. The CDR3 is CASTGPGGVSYNEQFF. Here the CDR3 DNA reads TGTGCCAGCACTGGCCCGGGAGGCGTTTCCTACAATGAGCAGTTCTTC.

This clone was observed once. The CDR3 DNA reads TGTGCCAGCAGCTCGGGACAGGGCTACAACTATGGCTACACCTTC. Residues: CASSSGQGYNYGYTF. The chain recombines TRBV7-9 with TRBJ1-2; 9 nucleotides match TRBD1. The germline V gene encodes CDR1 SEHNR and CDR2 FQNEAQ (reference sequence). This CDR3 contains 15 residues. J gave up 2 bases and V 4 bases, and 5 bases lay outside the gene matches.

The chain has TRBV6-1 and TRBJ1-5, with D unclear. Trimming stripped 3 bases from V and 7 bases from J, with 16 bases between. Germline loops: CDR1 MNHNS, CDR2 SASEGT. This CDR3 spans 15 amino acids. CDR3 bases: TGTGCCAGCAGTGAGTTCACCGGGAGCGGACAGCCCCAGCATTTT. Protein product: CASSEFTGSGQPQHF.